The rows below give T cell receptor beta chains drawn from one sample of a study of shared clonotypes between healthy human individuals. Produced via immunoSEQ multiplex PCR; TCRdb's table is partial and in-frame only. Of 1.5 million to 2.5 million clones in the sample, approximately 94% were seen once. Input material: naive CD8+ T cells sorted from blood. The receptors originated from a man aged 18 to 30 in good health. The conserved cysteine and the conserved F or W are not part of the CDR3 here.

TRBV18	TRBJ2-2	ASSPPTRGNTGELF
TRBV2	TRBJ1-1	ASSGGGTEAF
TRBV13	TRBJ1-2	ASSLYRDSYT
TRBV6-6	TRBJ1-6	ASTLGSPLH
TRBV27	TRBJ2-7	ASSLSFGDQGPYEQY
TRBV12-5	TRBJ2-3	ASGSRSSITDTQY
TRBV27	TRBJ2-7	ASSSYQGGYEQY
TRBV7-9	TRBJ1-2	ASSHVGTPDEINYGYT
TRBV11-2	TRBJ2-7	ASGQAAYEQY
TRBV9	TRBJ2-6	ASSLTGSGANVLT
TRBV10-2	TRBJ2-2	ASSGLASTGELF
TRBV7-9	TRBJ2-5	ASRPGTSNQETQY
TRBV11-2	TRBJ2-3	ASSLAGTVFSTDTQY
TRBV27	TRBJ1-5	ASSDRGLAQH
TRBV30	TRBJ1-1	AWGESGWGSAEAF
TRBV9	TRBJ2-1	ASSATSGRDNEQF
TRBV19	TRBJ1-2	ASSFVSTNYGYT